These T cell receptor beta chains were read from a single sample in a study of read filtering for tumor transcriptome and immune sequencing. TCRdb itself ran the reads through MiXCR, one entry per CDR3 protein. The sample includes some 40,000 distinct CDR3 sequences, 12% of them seen just once. Sequencing was carried out using a population of CD138-negative cells sorted from bone marrow. The receptors here all came from a donor aged 40 or over with multiple myeloma. Both conserved end residues are part of each CDR3. The order of the fields is CDR3 DNA, CDR3 protein, clone size, D gene, CDR3 length, V gene, J gene. A D gene is named only where the DNA matches it firmly. Clone size is given for some rows only: seen once, a few or many times, or a class if the clone is expanded.

cdr3_nt: TGTGCCAGCAGTTCCCTAGCGGGCCGGGGTCGAGATACGCAGTATTTT
cdr3_aa: CASSSLAGRGRDTQYF
clone_size: many
d_call: TRBD2
cdr3_length: 16
v_call: TRBV6-5
j_call: TRBJ2-3

cdr3_nt: TGTGCCAGCAGTCCGACAGGGAATGGCTACACCTTC
cdr3_aa: CASSPTGNGYTF
clone_size: many
d_call: TRBD1
cdr3_length: 12
v_call: TRBV28
j_call: TRBJ1-2

cdr3_nt: TGTGCCAGCAGCCAAGATGTTCTAGCTCGGGTAGAGCAGTTCTTC
cdr3_aa: CASSQDVLARVEQFF
clone_size: many
d_call: .
cdr3_length: 15
v_call: TRBV3-1
j_call: TRBJ2-1

cdr3_nt: TGCGCCAGCAGCCCTACTTGGCGGGGGGCTAGCACAGATACGCAGTATTTT
cdr3_aa: CASSPTWRGASTDTQYF
clone_size: many
d_call: TRBD2
cdr3_length: 17
v_call: TRBV5-1
j_call: TRBJ2-3

cdr3_nt: TGCGCCAGCAGCTTGGAGGCAGGGGGGGGCTACGAGCAGTACTTC
cdr3_aa: CASSLEAGGGYEQYF
clone_size: many
d_call: .
cdr3_length: 15
v_call: TRBV5-1
j_call: TRBJ2-7

cdr3_nt: TGTGCCAGCAGAGTAACTAGCGGGGCTTCGAACACCGGGGAGCTGTTTTTT
cdr3_aa: CASRVTSGASNTGELFF
clone_size: many
d_call: TRBD2
cdr3_length: 17
v_call: TRBV5-4
j_call: TRBJ2-2

cdr3_nt: TGTGCCAGCAGCCAAGTGGGCGGAAACACAGATACGCAGTATTTT
cdr3_aa: CASSQVGGNTDTQYF
clone_size: many
d_call: .
cdr3_length: 15
v_call: TRBV4-2
j_call: TRBJ2-3

cdr3_nt: TGTGCCAGCAGCCTCAGAAGGGGGCCAGGGGGCAACACCGGGGAGCTGTTTTTT
cdr3_aa: CASSLRRGPGGNTGELFF
clone_size: .
d_call: TRBD1
cdr3_length: 18
v_call: TRBV3-1
j_call: TRBJ2-2

cdr3_nt: TGTGCCGGCAGCTTATTCCTGACGAACACTGAGGCTTTCTTT
cdr3_aa: CAGSLFLTNTEAFF
clone_size: .
d_call: .
cdr3_length: 14
v_call: TRBV7-9
j_call: TRBJ1-1

cdr3_nt: TGTGCCAGCTCACCAGTGAACACTGGAGCTTTCTTT
cdr3_aa: CASSPVNTGAFF
clone_size: .
d_call: .
cdr3_length: 12
v_call: TRBV18
j_call: TRBJ1-1

cdr3_nt: TGTGCCAGTACCCCCATGGGGGCCTTCAATGAGCAGTTCTTC
cdr3_aa: CASTPMGAFNEQFF
clone_size: few
d_call: .
cdr3_length: 14
v_call: TRBV19
j_call: TRBJ2-1

cdr3_nt: TGTGCCAGCAGTCCTCTCCCAGTCCCTAGCACAGATACGCAGTATTTT
cdr3_aa: CASSPLPVPSTDTQYF
clone_size: many
d_call: .
cdr3_length: 16
v_call: TRBV27
j_call: TRBJ2-3

cdr3_nt: TGTGCCAGCAGCCAAGCGAGGACTAGTAAGGAGACCCAGTACTTC
cdr3_aa: CASSQARTSKETQYF
clone_size: many
d_call: TRBD2
cdr3_length: 15
v_call: TRBV3-1
j_call: TRBJ2-5

cdr3_nt: TGTGCCAGCAGCTTAATGCGGGGCGACGACGGGCAGTACTTC
cdr3_aa: CASSLMRGDDGQYF
clone_size: .
d_call: .
cdr3_length: 14
v_call: TRBV7-2
j_call: TRBJ2-7

cdr3_nt: TGCAGCGTTGATCAGGGGCGCGACCAGCCCCAGCATTTT
cdr3_aa: CSVDQGRDQPQHF
clone_size: few
d_call: .
cdr3_length: 13
v_call: TRBV29-1
j_call: TRBJ1-5

cdr3_nt: TGCAGTGCTAGAGCAGACCCCAATCAGCCCCAGCATTTT
cdr3_aa: CSARADPNQPQHF
clone_size: many
d_call: .
cdr3_length: 13
v_call: TRBV20-1
j_call: TRBJ1-5

cdr3_nt: TGTGCCTGGAGTATTCAGACAGGATCCTACCAAGAGACCCAGTACTTC
cdr3_aa: CAWSIQTGSYQETQYF
clone_size: many
d_call: .
cdr3_length: 16
v_call: TRBV30
j_call: TRBJ2-5

cdr3_nt: TGTGCCAGCAGCATCCGGGACAGGCCCCCCTACGAGCAGTACTTC
cdr3_aa: CASSIRDRPPYEQYF
clone_size: many
d_call: TRBD1
cdr3_length: 15
v_call: TRBV9
j_call: TRBJ2-7

cdr3_nt: TGTGCCAGCAGCTTTAGCGGGGGACAAGAGACCCAGTACTTC
cdr3_aa: CASSFSGGQETQYF
clone_size: many
d_call: TRBD2
cdr3_length: 14
v_call: TRBV9
j_call: TRBJ2-5

cdr3_nt: TGCGCCAGCAGCTCCACAGGGAGCGGGGAGACCCAGTACTTC
cdr3_aa: CASSSTGSGETQYF
clone_size: many
d_call: .
cdr3_length: 14
v_call: TRBV5-1
j_call: TRBJ2-5

cdr3_nt: TGTGCCAGCATGCCCAGCCGGGCGCCGATCACAGATACGCAGTATTTT
cdr3_aa: CASMPSRAPITDTQYF
clone_size: many
d_call: .
cdr3_length: 16
v_call: TRBV7-9
j_call: TRBJ2-3

cdr3_nt: TGTGCCAGCAGCACCTCGGCGGGCCGGGCCGGGGAGCTGTTTTTT
cdr3_aa: CASSTSAGRAGELFF
clone_size: many
d_call: .
cdr3_length: 15
v_call: TRBV2
j_call: TRBJ2-2

cdr3_nt: TGTGCCAGCAGCCAAGAACGGGCTAAGGAAAAACTGTTTTTT
cdr3_aa: CASSQERAKEKLFF
clone_size: many
d_call: .
cdr3_length: 14
v_call: TRBV4-2
j_call: TRBJ1-4

cdr3_nt: TGTGCCAGCAGCTTAATGGGGGGAACTGAAGCTTTCTTT
cdr3_aa: CASSLMGGTEAFF
clone_size: many
d_call: .
cdr3_length: 13
v_call: TRBV7-9
j_call: TRBJ1-1

cdr3_nt: TGTGCCAGCAGCTTACCGGGACAGGCTGGATCGGGGACCCAGTACTTC
cdr3_aa: CASSLPGQAGSGTQYF
clone_size: many
d_call: TRBD1
cdr3_length: 16
v_call: TRBV11-2
j_call: TRBJ2-5

cdr3_nt: TGTGCCTGGAGTGTTGGGGCAGGGGGAGAGTATTTT
cdr3_aa: CAWSVGAGGEYF
clone_size: many
d_call: TRBD1
cdr3_length: 12
v_call: TRBV30
j_call: TRBJ2-3

cdr3_nt: TGCAGTGCTAGAGAACCGGGGGACTATGGCTACACCTTC
cdr3_aa: CSAREPGDYGYTF
clone_size: many
d_call: .
cdr3_length: 13
v_call: TRBV20-1
j_call: TRBJ1-2

cdr3_nt: TGCAGTGCTAGAGAGGCGGGTAGCGGGGGGGCCCAAGAGACCCAGTACTTC
cdr3_aa: CSAREAGSGGAQETQYF
clone_size: many
d_call: TRBD2
cdr3_length: 17
v_call: TRBV20-1
j_call: TRBJ2-5

cdr3_nt: TGTGCCAGCAACCGGGAGGGGCGGGCAGATACGCAGTATTTT
cdr3_aa: CASNREGRADTQYF
clone_size: many
d_call: TRBD2
cdr3_length: 14
v_call: TRBV6-6
j_call: TRBJ2-3

cdr3_nt: TGTGCCAGCAGCCAATATCTAGCAGAGTCCTACGAGCAGTACTTC
cdr3_aa: CASSQYLAESYEQYF
clone_size: many
d_call: .
cdr3_length: 15
v_call: TRBV4-2
j_call: TRBJ2-7

cdr3_nt: TGTGCCAGCAGTGATGTAGGGGGCGGTGAGCAGTTCTTC
cdr3_aa: CASSDVGGGEQFF
clone_size: many
d_call: TRBD1
cdr3_length: 13
v_call: TRBV2
j_call: TRBJ2-1

cdr3_nt: TGTGCCAGCAGCGGCACTGAAGCTTTCTTT
cdr3_aa: CASSGTEAFF
clone_size: many
d_call: .
cdr3_length: 10
v_call: TRBV11-2
j_call: TRBJ1-1

cdr3_nt: TGTGCCACCAGTGGTGGGGGTAGCACAGATACGCAGTATTTT
cdr3_aa: CATSGGGSTDTQYF
clone_size: many
d_call: .
cdr3_length: 14
v_call: TRBV24-1
j_call: TRBJ2-3

cdr3_nt: TGCAGTGCTAGAGATATGCGGGGCGGGGGAGACTCCTACGAGCAGTACTTC
cdr3_aa: CSARDMRGGGDSYEQYF
clone_size: many
d_call: TRBD2
cdr3_length: 17
v_call: TRBV20-1
j_call: TRBJ2-7

cdr3_nt: TGCAGCGTGACAGGCACAGATACGCAGTATTTT
cdr3_aa: CSVTGTDTQYF
clone_size: many
d_call: .
cdr3_length: 11
v_call: TRBV29-1
j_call: TRBJ2-3

cdr3_nt: TGTGCCAGCAGCTTCTATGCAGGGGGAGAGACCCAGTACTTC
cdr3_aa: CASSFYAGGETQYF
clone_size: .
d_call: TRBD1
cdr3_length: 14
v_call: TRBV7-9
j_call: TRBJ2-5

cdr3_nt: TGTGCCAGTAACGCGGACAGGGGGCGAGGAAAACTGTTTTTT
cdr3_aa: CASNADRGRGKLFF
clone_size: many
d_call: TRBD1
cdr3_length: 14
v_call: TRBV19
j_call: TRBJ1-4

cdr3_nt: TGTGCCAGCAGCCTTTGGGGTGTTGATCAGCCCCAGCATTTT
cdr3_aa: CASSLWGVDQPQHF
clone_size: .
d_call: .
cdr3_length: 14
v_call: TRBV3-1
j_call: TRBJ1-5

cdr3_nt: TGCTGCGTTGAAGATATAGGATACTCCTACAATGAGCAGTTCTTC
cdr3_aa: CCVEDIGYSYNEQFF
clone_size: once
d_call: .
cdr3_length: 15
v_call: TRBV29-1
j_call: TRBJ2-1

cdr3_nt: TGTGCCAGCAGCTTAGATTTCACCGGGGAGCTGTTTTTT
cdr3_aa: CASSLDFTGELFF
clone_size: many
d_call: .
cdr3_length: 13
v_call: TRBV11-2
j_call: TRBJ2-2

cdr3_nt: TGTGCCAGCAGTGCAGGGAGCACTGAAGCTTTCTTT
cdr3_aa: CASSAGSTEAFF
clone_size: many
d_call: .
cdr3_length: 12
v_call: TRBV2
j_call: TRBJ1-1

cdr3_nt: TGCGCCAGCAGCCCGGGACCGAGTACCTATCAGCCCCAGCATTTT
cdr3_aa: CASSPGPSTYQPQHF
clone_size: .
d_call: .
cdr3_length: 15
v_call: TRBV5-1
j_call: TRBJ1-5

cdr3_nt: TGCGCCAGCAGCCCCGAATCCGGGTCTGCCGGGGAGCTGTTTTTT
cdr3_aa: CASSPESGSAGELFF
clone_size: many
d_call: .
cdr3_length: 15
v_call: TRBV5-1
j_call: TRBJ2-2

cdr3_nt: TGCAGTGCCCTCCCGGGACAGAGCCTCTCCTACAATGAGCAGTTCTTC
cdr3_aa: CSALPGQSLSYNEQFF
clone_size: .
d_call: TRBD1
cdr3_length: 16
v_call: TRBV20-1
j_call: TRBJ2-1

cdr3_nt: TGTGCCAGCAGTTCGGGACTAGCGGGGGCCGTGACAGATACGCAGTATTTT
cdr3_aa: CASSSGLAGAVTDTQYF
clone_size: many
d_call: TRBD2
cdr3_length: 17
v_call: TRBV6-2/TRBV6-3
j_call: TRBJ2-3

cdr3_nt: TGTGCCACCAGTGACACAGGGGCGGTCAATCAGCCCCAGCATTTT
cdr3_aa: CATSDTGAVNQPQHF
clone_size: many
d_call: TRBD1
cdr3_length: 15
v_call: TRBV24-1
j_call: TRBJ1-5

cdr3_nt: TGTGCCAGCAGCCCCCCGGGGGGTTCCTCCTACAATGAACAGTTCTTC
cdr3_aa: CASSPPGGSSYNEQFF
clone_size: .
d_call: TRBD2
cdr3_length: 16
v_call: TRBV14
j_call: TRBJ2-1

cdr3_nt: TGTGCCAGCAGTACACGCTTTGGGAATAGCAATCAGCCCCAGCATTTT
cdr3_aa: CASSTRFGNSNQPQHF
clone_size: many
d_call: .
cdr3_length: 16
v_call: TRBV12-3/TRBV12-4
j_call: TRBJ1-5

cdr3_nt: TGCAGCGTCCGGGACAGGGCCTACGAGCAGTACTTC
cdr3_aa: CSVRDRAYEQYF
clone_size: many
d_call: TRBD1
cdr3_length: 12
v_call: TRBV29-1
j_call: TRBJ2-7

cdr3_nt: TGTGCCAGTACCACCCCGGGGATTACCAATCAGCCCCAGCATTTT
cdr3_aa: CASTTPGITNQPQHF
clone_size: few
d_call: .
cdr3_length: 15
v_call: TRBV19
j_call: TRBJ1-5

cdr3_nt: TGCAGTGCTCCTACTAGCGGGGGGGCAGATACGCAGTATTTT
cdr3_aa: CSAPTSGGADTQYF
clone_size: many
d_call: TRBD2
cdr3_length: 14
v_call: TRBV20-1
j_call: TRBJ2-3

cdr3_nt: TGCGCCAGCAGCCCTACCAGGGGCACCTACAATGAGCAGTTCTTC
cdr3_aa: CASSPTRGTYNEQFF
clone_size: many
d_call: .
cdr3_length: 15
v_call: TRBV5-1
j_call: TRBJ2-1

cdr3_nt: TGCAGTGCCCCCCGGACAGGGGGTTACGAGCAGTACTTC
cdr3_aa: CSAPRTGGYEQYF
clone_size: many
d_call: TRBD1
cdr3_length: 13
v_call: TRBV20-1
j_call: TRBJ2-7

cdr3_nt: TGCAGTAAGAGCGGGGGCTCCTACAATGAGCAGTTCTTC
cdr3_aa: CSKSGGSYNEQFF
clone_size: many
d_call: TRBD2
cdr3_length: 13
v_call: TRBV20-1
j_call: TRBJ2-1

cdr3_nt: TGTGCCAGCAGCAGAGGGCGGCGTAATGAAAAACTGTTTTTT
cdr3_aa: CASSRGRRNEKLFF
clone_size: many
d_call: .
cdr3_length: 14
v_call: TRBV6-2/TRBV6-3
j_call: TRBJ1-4

cdr3_nt: TGTGCCTGGAGCGACGAGAGTGAAGAACAGCCCCAGCATTTT
cdr3_aa: CAWSDESEEQPQHF
clone_size: many
d_call: .
cdr3_length: 14
v_call: TRBV30
j_call: TRBJ1-5

cdr3_nt: TGCGCCAGCAGCTTGGAGGGAGCGGGCGATTTCTATGGCTACACCTTC
cdr3_aa: CASSLEGAGDFYGYTF
clone_size: many
d_call: .
cdr3_length: 16
v_call: TRBV5-1
j_call: TRBJ1-2

cdr3_nt: TGTGCCAGCAGCTTAGGAATGAACACCGGGGAGCTGTTTTTT
cdr3_aa: CASSLGMNTGELFF
clone_size: many
d_call: .
cdr3_length: 14
v_call: TRBV11-3
j_call: TRBJ2-2

cdr3_nt: TGCGCCAGCAGTGAAGTCCGAGGGTCCTACAATGAGCAGTTCTTC
cdr3_aa: CASSEVRGSYNEQFF
clone_size: many
d_call: .
cdr3_length: 15
v_call: TRBV10-1
j_call: TRBJ2-1

cdr3_nt: TGTGCCAGCAGCTTAGATGGGACAGTCACAGATACGCAGTATTTT
cdr3_aa: CASSLDGTVTDTQYF
clone_size: many
d_call: TRBD1
cdr3_length: 15
v_call: TRBV11-3
j_call: TRBJ2-3